This T cell receptor beta chain stems from a study of T cells in Graves' hyperthyroidism and ophthalmopathy. Overall study context: Peripheral blood samples were taken at initial diagnosis, prior to any treatment. Findings and limits, study-wide: A model using 13 V-J features told ophthalmopathy apart from stable hyperthyroidism. It was a median around seven months before onset that the model predicted ophthalmopathy.

Not enrolled were patients with uncontrolled infection, other autoimmune disease, pregnancy or lactation. The investigators amplified TCR beta CDR3 regions from RNA transcripts. HTBI primers were the set used in a first-round RT-PCR of the TCR CDR3. TCRdb passed the multiplex PCR reads through MiXCR, listing each CDR3 protein once. Of hundreds of thousands of distinct CDR3 sequences listed, 38% are singletons. Remarks on this clonotype: The target antigen is unknown. The junction shows a germline mismatch at one end, possibly a read error.

This CDR3 is 15 amino acids long. From germline, CDR1 is SGHRS and CDR2 YFSETQ. This rearrangement joins TRBV5-1 to TRBJ1-1; TRBD1 is a possible D gene (5 bases). This clonotype was sampled from a man between 18 and 35 years old with Graves' hyperthyroidism. Sequenced sample: blood. DNA for the CDR3: TGTGCCAGCAGCCCTATGGGACCCGGGAACACTGAAGCTTTCTTT. It codes for CASSPMGPGNTEAFF.